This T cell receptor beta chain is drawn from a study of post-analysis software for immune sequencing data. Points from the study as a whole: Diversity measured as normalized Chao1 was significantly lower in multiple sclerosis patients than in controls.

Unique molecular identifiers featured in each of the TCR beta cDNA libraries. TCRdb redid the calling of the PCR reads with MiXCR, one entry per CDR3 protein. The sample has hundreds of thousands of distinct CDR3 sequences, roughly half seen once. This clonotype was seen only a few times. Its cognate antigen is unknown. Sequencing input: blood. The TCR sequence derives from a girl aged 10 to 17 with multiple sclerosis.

CDR3 nucleotides: TGCAGTGCCAAACCGAGACTAGCGGTAAACTACGAGCAGTACTTC. This sequence encodes CSAKPRLAVNYEQYF. J is TRBJ2-7 and V is TRBV20-1; 9 bases map to TRBD2. Germline trimming cut 6 bases from V and 3 bases from J; bases unmatched to any gene: 12. The CDR3 sequence is 15 residues long. The germline V gene has CDR1 DFQATT and CDR2 SNEGSKA (reference sequence).